A selection of T cell receptor beta chains follows, all from one sample in a study of PD-1 blockade in classical Hodgkin lymphoma. Sequencing was performed with immunoSEQ multiplex PCR; in TCRdb, only in-frame clones are kept and a portion is missing. The table shows roughly 21,000 clones, with 75% to 90% occurring only once. Specimen: peripheral blood mononuclear cells (PBMCs), collected before the fourth cycle of nivolumab. The source is a human donor with classical Hodgkin lymphoma. Both conserved end residues are part of each CDR3. A D gene is named only where the DNA matches it firmly. Clone size appears in some rows only: once, few, many, or a class for an expanded clone.

>TRBV7-7|.|once|TRBJ2-5
CASSLGASSMGETQYF
TGTGCCAGCAGCTTAGGGGCGAGTTCTATGGGAGAGACCCAGTACTTC
>TRBV25-1|TRBD1|few|TRBJ2-2
CASSGTGYTGELFF
TGTGCCAGCAGTGGGACAGGGTACACCGGGGAGCTGTTTTTT
>TRBV19|.|.|TRBJ2-7
CASAMASYEQYF
TGTGCCAGCGCCATGGCGAGCTACGAGCAGTACTTC
>TRBV30|.|.|TRBJ1-2
CAWSVGFKYGYTF
TGTGCCTGGAGTGTGGGGTTTAAGTATGGCTACACCTTC
>TRBV7-2|TRBD2|once|TRBJ2-2
CASSLVMGLAGDGTGELFF
TGTGCCAGCAGCTTAGTGATGGGACTAGCGGGAGACGGCACCGGGGAGCTGTTTTTT
>TRBV27|.|.|TRBJ1-2
CASSFAGPNYGYTF
TGTGCCAGCAGTTTCGCGGGACCAAACTATGGCTACACCTTC
>TRBV4-3|.|.|TRBJ1-3
CASSQDPSVSGNTIYF
TGCGCCAGCAGCCAAGATCCGAGCGTTTCTGGAAACACCATATATTTT
>TRBV7-7|TRBD1|.|TRBJ1-3
CASSLAQGDTIYF
TGTGCCAGCAGCTTAGCGCAGGGGGACACCATATATTTT
>TRBV7-7|.|.|TRBJ1-3
CASSLAGDFGNTIYF
TGTGCCAGCAGCTTAGCCGGGGATTTTGGAAACACCATATATTTT
>TRBV29-1|.|.|TRBJ2-3
CSVGADTQYF
TGCAGCGTTGGGGCAGATACGCAGTATTTT
>TRBV19|TRBD1|.|TRBJ1-1
CASDRGNTEAFF
TGTGCCAGCGACAGGGGGAACACTGAAGCTTTCTTT
>TRBV5-5|TRBD1|.|TRBJ2-5
CASSLTGGGKTQYF
TGTGCCAGCAGCTTGACAGGGGGCGGAAAGACCCAGTACTTC
>TRBV2|.|.|TRBJ2-6
CASHNFPTGANVLTF
TGTGCCAGCCACAATTTCCCCACTGGGGCCAACGTCCTGACTTTC
>TRBV7-9|TRBD1|.|TRBJ1-2
CASSWDRALGYTF
TGTGCCAGCAGCTGGGACAGAGCCCTGGGCTACACCTTC
>TRBV18|.|.|TRBJ2-5
CASSPGQETQYF
TGTGCCAGCTCACCAGGGCAAGAGACCCAGTACTTC
>TRBV7-2|.|.|TRBJ1-1
CASSYLRARAAFF
TGTGCCAGCAGCTACCTCCGGGCCAGGGCGGCTTTCTTT
>TRBV6-6|.|.|TRBJ2-5
CASSYSRETQYF
TGTGCCAGCAGTTACTCGAGGGAGACCCAGTACTTC
>TRBV6-5|.|.|TRBJ2-2
CASSYDTGELFF
TGTGCCAGCAGTTATGACACCGGGGAGCTGTTTTTT
>TRBV4-1|.|once|TRBJ2-3
CASSQVLDSDTQYF
TGCGCCAGCAGCCAAGTCCTCGACAGCGATACGCAGTATTTT
>TRBV5-1|TRBD1|few|TRBJ2-2
CASSFRTGNTGELFF
TGCGCCAGCAGCTTCAGGACAGGTAACACCGGGGAGCTGTTTTTT
>TRBV7-9|TRBD1|.|TRBJ2-1
CASSLSDRGFYNEQFF
TGTGCCAGCAGCTTGAGCGACAGGGGTTTTTACAATGAGCAGTTCTTC
>TRBV28|TRBD1|.|TRBJ1-2
CASSLSGGGGYTF
TGTGCCAGCAGTTTATCGGGAGGGGGCGGCTACACCTTC
>TRBV15|.|.|TRBJ2-2
CATSRSTSTTPTGELFF
TGTGCCACCAGCAGATCGACTAGTACCACCCCCACCGGGGAGCTGTTTTTT
>TRBV27|.|.|TRBJ1-1
CASSLYPGTEAFF
TGTGCCAGCAGTCTCTACCCGGGGACTGAAGCTTTCTTT
>TRBV4-3|.|.|TRBJ2-3
CASSQDGIGTQYF
TGCGCCAGCAGCCAAGACGGGATCGGCACGCAGTATTTT
>TRBV6-1|TRBD1|few|TRBJ2-7
CASSEETGGSYEQYF
TGTGCCAGCAGTGAGGAGACAGGGGGCTCCTACGAGCAGTACTTC
>TRBV7-9|TRBD1|.|TRBJ1-2
CASSLDRGGQGNGYTF
TGTGCCAGCAGCTTAGATCGTGGGGGACAGGGAAACGGCTACACCTTC
>TRBV19|.|.|TRBJ1-1
CASSISGRNTEAFF
TGTGCCAGTAGTATTTCAGGTCGGAACACTGAAGCTTTCTTT
>TRBV5-6|TRBD2|.|TRBJ2-5
CASILRFGGQETQYF
TGTGCCAGCATCTTGAGATTCGGGGGGCAAGAGACCCAGTACTTC
>TRBV7-2|.|.|TRBJ2-7
CASSQERQRSYEQYF
TGTGCCAGCAGCCAGGAGAGGCAGCGTTCCTACGAGCAGTACTTC
>TRBV7-2|.|.|TRBJ2-3
CASTFGTPGLDTQYF
TGTGCCAGCACCTTCGGGACTCCCGGGTTGGATACGCAGTATTTT
>TRBV12-5|TRBD1|.|TRBJ2-7
CASGLVLGQGSYEQYF
TGTGCTAGTGGTTTGGTACTTGGACAGGGTTCCTACGAGCAGTACTTC
>TRBV5-4|.|.|TRBJ2-7
CASSYELGYEQYF
TGTGCCAGCAGCTATGAACTGGGTTACGAGCAGTACTTC
>TRBV4-3|TRBD2|.|TRBJ2-7
CASSQEWREAPDEQYF
TGCGCCAGCAGCCAAGAGTGGCGGGAGGCCCCAGATGAGCAGTACTTC
>TRBV6-4|.|.|TRBJ1-3
CASSDARQGSSGNTIYF
TGTGCCAGCAGTGACGCCCGGCAGGGAAGCTCTGGAAACACCATATATTTT
>TRBV2|.|few|TRBJ2-1
CARGLSSYNEQFF
TGTGCCCGGGGGTTGAGCTCCTACAATGAGCAGTTCTTC
>TRBV10-3|TRBD2|.|TRBJ2-5
CAIKGLEETQYF
TGTGCCATCAAGGGACTAGAGGAGACCCAGTACTTC
>TRBV9|TRBD1|.|TRBJ2-1
CASSVEIRTGGGYNEQFF
TGTGCCAGCAGCGTAGAAATCAGGACAGGGGGCGGCTACAATGAGCAGTTCTTC
>TRBV30|.|few|TRBJ2-1
CAWIIGGAKQFF
TGTGCCTGGATTATAGGGGGGGCCAAGCAGTTCTTC
>TRBV28|.|.|TRBJ1-4
CASSAYRAGGEKLFF
TGTGCCAGCAGTGCCTACAGGGCCGGAGGTGAAAAACTGTTTTTT
>TRBV15|.|.|TRBJ2-3
CATSRDVSIHSDTQYF
TGTGCCACCAGCAGAGATGTCAGCATACATTCAGATACGCAGTATTTT
>TRBV18|.|.|TRBJ1-5
CASSPDNQPQHF
TGTGCCAGCTCACCGGACAATCAGCCCCAGCATTTT
>TRBV4-3|TRBD1|.|TRBJ2-7
CASSQEDGQDGFSYEQYF
TGCGCCAGCAGCCAAGAAGATGGACAGGATGGGTTTTCCTACGAGCAGTACTTC
>TRBV5-1|.|.|TRBJ2-5
CASSSLTGREETQYF
TGCGCCAGCAGCTCATTGACAGGGAGGGAAGAGACCCAGTACTTC
>TRBV5-1|TRBD1|once|TRBJ1-4
CASSLFGTGGNEKLFF
TGCGCCAGCAGCTTGTTCGGGACAGGTGGAAATGAAAAACTGTTTTTT
>TRBV4-1|.|.|TRBJ2-7
CASSQGSPQGRFYEQYF
TGCGCCAGCAGCCAAGGGTCCCCTCAGGGGCGCTTCTACGAGCAGTACTTC
>TRBV30|.|.|TRBJ1-1
CAWSVQGRAFF
TGTGCCTGGAGTGTACAGGGAAGAGCTTTCTTT
>TRBV27|TRBD1|.|TRBJ1-1
CASSLTGDADTEAFF
TGTGCCAGCAGTCTGACAGGGGACGCGGACACTGAAGCTTTCTTT
>TRBV7-9|.|.|TRBJ1-2
CASSLDNYGYTF
TGTGCCAGCAGCTTGGACAACTATGGCTACACCTTC
>TRBV6-5|.|once|TRBJ2-6
CASEPYSGANVLTF
TGTGCCAGTGAGCCTTACTCTGGGGCCAACGTCCTGACTTTC
>TRBV20-1|.|few|TRBJ2-1
CSVGHEQFF
TGCAGTGTCGGACATGAGCAGTTCTTC
>TRBV7-2|.|.|TRBJ2-2
CASSPPGGAPNTGELFF
TGTGCCAGCAGCCCCCCCGGGGGAGCGCCGAACACCGGGGAGCTGTTTTTT
>TRBV19|TRBD1|.|TRBJ2-7
CASSRPGQGSYEQYF
TGTGCCAGTAGTCGACCGGGACAGGGTAGCTACGAGCAGTACTTC